This T cell receptor (beta chain) was observed in a study of cytomegalovirus exposure and HLA in healthy donors. Study-level background: Genetic ancestry analysis placed 81% of the 400 or so donors that were genotyped in the Caucasian-associated cluster. The study's findings and limits: About 87% or about 30% of the time was how often most TCR beta V segments were productive, according to an earlier analysis. Presence/absence analyses treated sequencing depth as roughly uniform across donors.

Regarding this clone: No antigen is known for it.

The primer mix had 60 Vbeta and 13 Jbeta primers. Using immunoSEQ multiplex PCR, the repertoire was profiled, and TCRdb retains in-frame clones only, with some absent. The data contain over 150,000 clones, roughly three quarters of them singletons. The CDR3 has 16 amino acids. V was trimmed by 6 bases and J by 0 bases, leaving 15 bases between them. Germline loops: CDR1 SGHVS, CDR2 FNYEAQ. The source is a woman between 45 and 65 years old in good health and CMV-seropositive. The sample was PBMCs. This chain uses TRBV7-6 with TRBJ2-1; maybe TRBD2 (5 bases). In nucleotides, the CDR3 is TGTGCCAGCAGTCGTAGATTAGGGAGCTCCTACAATGAGCAGTTCTTC. Its translation: CASSRRLGSSYNEQFF. Looking up the rest from reference TRBV7-6 and TRBJ2-1 gives the full variable domain: GAGVSQSPRYKVTKRGQDVALRCDPISGHVSLYWYRQALGQGPEFLTYFNYEAQQDKSGLPNDRFSAERPEGSISTLTIQRTEQRDSAMYRCASSRRLGSSYNEQFFGPGTRLTVL.